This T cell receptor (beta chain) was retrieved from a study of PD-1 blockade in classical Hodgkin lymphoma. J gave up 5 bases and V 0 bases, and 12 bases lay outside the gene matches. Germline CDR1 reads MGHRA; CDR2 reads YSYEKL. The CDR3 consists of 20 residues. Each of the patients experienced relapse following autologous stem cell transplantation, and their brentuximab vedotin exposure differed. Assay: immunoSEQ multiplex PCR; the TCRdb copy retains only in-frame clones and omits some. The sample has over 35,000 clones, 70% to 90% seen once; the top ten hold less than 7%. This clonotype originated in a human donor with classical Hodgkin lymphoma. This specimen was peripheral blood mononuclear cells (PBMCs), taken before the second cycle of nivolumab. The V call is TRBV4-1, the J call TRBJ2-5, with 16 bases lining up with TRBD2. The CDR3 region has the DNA TGCGCCAGCAGCCAAGACGTGAGACAGCCGGGACTAGCGGGAGGGGAGACCCAGTACTTC. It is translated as CASSQDVRQPGLAGGETQYF.